This T cell receptor beta chain was sequenced for a study of cytomegalovirus exposure and HLA in healthy donors. PCR employed 60 Vbeta and 13 Jbeta primers. Clones were sequenced by immunoSEQ multiplex PCR, and TCRdb holds only the in-frame ones, with some missing. The sample includes 100,000 to 130,000 clones, around 72% of them seen just once. The CDR3 extends over 13 amino acids. The J segment lost 5 bases and the V segment lost 10 bases, leaving 11 bases of the junction unmatched. CDR1 is MNHNS and CDR2 is SASEGT in the germline V gene. V usage is TRBV6-1 and J usage is TRBJ2-7; 7 bases are shared with TRBD2. Specimen: PBMCs. The TCR sequence derives from a woman aged 40-49 years in good health and CMV-seropositive. CDR3 in DNA: TGTGCCACCGAGGGGAGGGGTTCCCACGAGCAGTACTTC. Residues: CATEGRGSHEQYF.